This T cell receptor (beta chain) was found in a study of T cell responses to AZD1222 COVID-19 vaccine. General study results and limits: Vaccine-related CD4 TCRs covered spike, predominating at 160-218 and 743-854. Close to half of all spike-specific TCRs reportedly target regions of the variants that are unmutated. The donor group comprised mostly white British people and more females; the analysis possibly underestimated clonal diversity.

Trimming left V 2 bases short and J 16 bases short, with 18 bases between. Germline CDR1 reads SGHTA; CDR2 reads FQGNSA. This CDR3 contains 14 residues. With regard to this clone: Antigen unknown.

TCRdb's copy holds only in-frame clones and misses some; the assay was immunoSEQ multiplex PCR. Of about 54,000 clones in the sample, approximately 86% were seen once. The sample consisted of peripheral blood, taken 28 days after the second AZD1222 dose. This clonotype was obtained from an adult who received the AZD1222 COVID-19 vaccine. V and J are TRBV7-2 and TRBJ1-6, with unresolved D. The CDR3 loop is CASSLSLFTDGLHF. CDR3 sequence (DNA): TGTGCCAGCAGCTTAAGTTTGTTCACCGACGGTCTCCACTTT.